Below, one T cell receptor beta chain is given with its context. This CDR3 comprises 13 residues. The germline V and J ends were trimmed by 5 bases and 3 bases, with 9 bases remaining between them. From germline, CDR1 is SGHNT and CDR2 YENEEA. The primer mix had 60 Vbeta and 13 Jbeta primers. Libraries were prepared by immunoSEQ multiplex PCR; TCRdb keeps only in-frame clonotypes and omits some of them. The table has roughly 190,000 clones, approximately 86% seen once. The data originate from a study of cytomegalovirus exposure and HLA in healthy donors. The sequenced material came from PBMCs. The sequence came from a woman aged 18-35 years in good health and CMV-seronegative. This rearrangement joins TRBV11-3 to TRBJ2-3; D might be TRBD2 (5 bases). The CDR3 DNA reads TGTGCCAGCAGCCTGGGAGAGACAGATACGCAGTATTTT. This codes for CASSLGETDTQYF.